This TCR beta chain was documented in a study of graft-versus-host responses after intestinal transplantation. CDR1 SGHVS and CDR2 FQNEAQ come from the germline V gene. The germline V and J ends were trimmed by 5 bases and 8 bases, with 12 bases remaining between them. This CDR3 is 12 amino acids long. The count of this clone is one. Its cognate antigen is unknown. TCRdb keeps only in-frame clones here, not all; method: immunoSEQ multiplex PCR. This sample has about 130,000 clones; 90% to 95% occur once, and the top ten carry approximately 0.17%. The receptor comes from a human donor who received an intestinal transplant. Specimen: unstimulated CD4+ T cells sorted from spleen or lymph node cells, collected before intestinal transplant. This chain joins TRBV7-8 and TRBJ1-2; no clear D. The CDR3 DNA follows: TGTGCCAGCAGCCTAGGTGAAGGGGGCTACACCTTC. It translates to CASSLGEGGYTF.